This entry lists 31 T cell receptor beta chains sequenced from one sample in a study of blood T cell repertoires in COVID-19. Data came from immunoSEQ multiplex PCR; TCRdb stores just in-frame clones and leaves some out. The data hold fewer than 350,000 clones, with more than 70% observed a single time. Source material: peripheral blood. Receptors were obtained from a woman in her 30s with COVID-19, enrolled during active disease.

The chain has TRBV18 and TRBJ1-2, with TRBD1 identical over 9 bases. The CDR3 spans 16 residues. Germline V gene lookup returns CDR1 KGHSH and CDR2 LQKENI. Germline trimming cut 4 bases from V and 8 bases from J; bases unmatched to any gene: 14. CDR3 loop: CASSREPGQGILGYTF. DNA for the CDR3: TGTGCCAGCTCACGAGAACCGGGACAGGGTATTCTCGGCTACACCTTC. Supplemented by reference TRBV18 and TRBJ1-2, the full variable domain reads NAGVMQNPRHLVRRRGQEARLRCSPMKGHSHVYWYRQLPEEGLKFMVYLQKENIIDESGMPKERFSAEFPKEGPSILRIQQVVRGDSAAYFCASSREPGQGILGYTFGSGTRLTVV.

V and J are TRBV7-9 and TRBJ1-6; D is unresolved. The V end was cut by 6 bases, the J end by 2 bases, with 11 bases between. Germline loops: CDR1 SEHNR, CDR2 FQNEAQ (reference sequence). The CDR3 is 15 residues long. The CDR3 DNA reads as TGTGCCAGCAGTCCTGCCCGGGCCTATAATTCACCCCTCCACTTT. Its translation is CASSPARAYNSPLHF. The variable domain in full, with the rest retrieved from reference TRBV7-9 and TRBJ1-6, is DTGVSQNPRHKITKRGQNVTFRCDPISEHNRLYWYRQTLGQGPEFLTYFQNEAQLEKSRLLSDRFSAERPKGSFSTLEIQRTEQGDSAMYLCASSPARAYNSPLHFGNGTRLTVT.

V gene TRBV2 combines with J gene TRBJ1-2, with 7 bases aligning to TRBD1. Germline values: CDR1 SNHLY, CDR2 FYNNEI. The CDR3 has 12 amino acids. Unmatched junction bases numbered 1, after V lost 5 bases and J lost 4 bases. The CDR3 sequence: CASSTGAYGYTF. As DNA, the CDR3 is TGTGCCAGCAGTACAGGGGCCTATGGCTACACCTTC.

The chain employs TRBV7-9 and TRBJ2-1; possibly TRBD2 for D (5 bases). This CDR3 region has 13 residues. CDR1 and CDR2 (germline): SEHNR, FQNEAQ (reference sequence). Trimming took 5 bases from V and 4 from J, leaving 9 bases between them. Written as DNA, the CDR3 is TGTGCCAGCAGCCTACTAGATTACAATGAGCAGTTCTTC. This sequence encodes CASSLLDYNEQFF.

Worth noting for this clone: The sample contains more than one DNA sequence encoding this CDR3. The gene calls are TRBV7-2 and TRBJ2-7; 8 nucleotides agree with TRBD1. CDR1 SGHTA and CDR2 FQGNSA come from the germline V gene. J lost 3 bases, V lost 1 base, and 2 bases had no gene match. The CDR3 has 14 residues. CDR3 protein: CASSLGTGSYEQYF. The CDR3 DNA is TGTGCCAGCAGCTTAGGGACAGGGAGCTACGAGCAGTACTTC.

This rearrangement joins TRBV19 to TRBJ1-5; D call uncertain. This CDR3 has 13 residues. The germline gives CDR1 LNHDA, CDR2 SQIVND (reference sequence). The ends were cut back, 8 bases at V and 5 bases at J, with 13 bases in the middle. The CDR3 loop is CASERGYYQPQHF. As DNA, the CDR3 is TGTGCCAGTGAGCGGGGTTACTATCAGCCCCAGCATTTT.

This rearrangement joins TRBV15 to TRBJ1-1; D possibly corresponds to TRBD1 (5 bases). Trimming shortened V by 6 bases and J by 5 bases, and 13 bases separated the two germline ends. From germline, CDR1 is LNHNV and CDR2 YYDKDF (reference sequence). The CDR3 totals 13 residues. The CDR3 region is CATRRGDVTEAFF. The CDR3 nucleotides are TGTGCCACCAGAAGGGGCGACGTAACTGAAGCTTTCTTT.

This clone was recorded only once. The chain uses TRBV29-1 and TRBJ2-5; possible D gene TRBD2, 5 bases. Germline-derived CDR1 and CDR2 are SQVTM and ANQGSEA. V lost 5 bases to trimming and J lost 1 base, with 14 bases between them. The CDR3 sequence is 14 residues long. The DNA for the CDR3 is TGCAGCGTTAGAGACCGGGGTCTCCAAGAGACCCAGTACTTC. It translates to CSVRDRGLQETQYF. Full variable domain (rest looked up from reference TRBV29-1 and TRBJ2-5): SAVISQKPSRDICQRGTSLTIQCQVDSQVTMMFWYRQQPGQSLTLIATANQGSEATYESGFVIDKFPISRPNLTFSTLTVSNMSPEDSSIYLCSVRDRGLQETQYFGPGTRLLVL.

This chain joins TRBV4-1 and TRBJ1-2; the match to TRBD1 covers 12 bases. J lost 6 bases, V lost 6 bases, and 8 bases had no gene match. The CDR3 consists of 15 residues. CDR1 and CDR2 (germline): MGHRA, YSYEKL. Here the CDR3 DNA reads TGCGCCAGCAGGATAGGGGGACAGGGGGCTGATGGCTACACCTTC. This sequence encodes CASRIGGQGADGYTF.

The chain combines TRBV29-1 with TRBJ1-2, with D tentatively TRBD1 (6 bases). The CDR3 is made up of 15 amino acids. Deletions cut 3 bases from V and 3 bases from J, with 17 bases between. Germline lookup yields CDR1 SQVTM and CDR2 ANQGSEA. CDR3 sequence (DNA): TGCAGCGTTGATTCTTCTGGGAGGGGGGACTATGGCTACACCTTC. Protein: CSVDSSGRGDYGYTF.

This chain joins TRBV5-1 and TRBJ1-1; no firm D call. CDR3 size: 15 residues. With 4 bases removed from V and 1 base from J, the gap between germline ends came to 14 bases. CDR1 is SGHRS, CDR2 YFSETQ, per germline. The CDR3, as DNA: TGCGCCAGCAGCCCCTTCTCGGGAGGGAACACTGAAGCTTTCTTT. Residues: CASSPFSGGNTEAFF.

The V and J genes are TRBV12-3 or TRBV12-4 and TRBJ1-1, with D tentatively TRBD1 (5 bases). The CDR3 is 13 amino acids. V dropped 6 bases and J dropped 4 bases, with 12 bases sitting between them. CDR3 loop: CASSIDRGTEAFF. CDR3 in DNA: TGTGCCAGCAGCATCGACAGAGGCACTGAAGCTTTCTTT.

The rearrangement joins TRBV5-1 to TRBJ1-2; TRBD1 is a possible D gene (5 bases). The germline V gene encodes CDR1 SGHRS and CDR2 YFSETQ. Trimming removed 4 bases at V and 0 bases at J, with 19 bases between. The CDR3 extends over 17 amino acids. CDR3 coding DNA: TGCGCCAGCAGCCATTCGGGGGATACGGTCTCTAACTATGGCTACACCTTC. Translation gives CASSHSGDTVSNYGYTF.

The genes are TRBV18 and TRBJ2-5; a weak D match, TRBD2 (5 bases). This CDR3 has 11 amino acids. The V gene's germline CDR1 is KGHSH and CDR2 LQKENI. The V end was cut by 5 bases, the J end by 4 bases, with 5 bases between. CDR3 in DNA: TGTGCCAGCTCAGGAGGAGAGACCCAGTACTTC. It specifies CASSGGETQYF.

The chain carries TRBV4-1 and TRBJ2-7; D may be TRBD2 (6 bases). The CDR3 totals 16 residues. The V gene lost 1 base and the J gene lost 2 bases, with 15 bases spanning the gap. Germline V CDR1 and CDR2: MGHRA, YSYEKL. Here the CDR3 reads CASSQVEGMGPYEQYF. The CDR3 DNA sequence: TGCGCCAGCAGCCAAGTGGAGGGGATGGGTCCCTACGAGCAGTACTTC.

V gene TRBV5-6 combines with J gene TRBJ2-7; 12 bases are a match to TRBD2. This CDR3 is built from 16 residues. Per the germline V gene, CDR1 is SGHDT and CDR2 is YYEEEE. The J segment lost 2 bases and the V segment lost 4 bases, leaving 7 bases of the junction unmatched. The CDR3 region is CASSNILAGGPYEQYV. The CDR3 nucleotides read TGTGCCAGCAGCAACATACTAGCGGGGGGTCCCTACGAGCAGTACGTC.

The chain carries TRBV11-3 and TRBJ1-2, with 7 nucleotides matching TRBD1. The germline gives CDR1 SGHNT, CDR2 YENEEA. The CDR3 is made up of 17 amino acids. The J segment lost 1 base and the V segment lost 5 bases, leaving 13 bases of the junction unmatched. CDR3 sequence: CASSLTGARNRNYGYTF. For the CDR3, the DNA is TGTGCCAGCAGCCTTACAGGGGCGAGGAACCGTAACTATGGCTACACCTTC. Combining the CDR3 with reference TRBV11-3 and TRBJ1-2 gives the whole variable domain EAGVVQSPRYKIIEKKQPVAFWCNPISGHNTLYWYLQNLGQGPELLIRYENEEAVDDSQLPKDRFSAERLKGVDSTLKIQPAELGDSAVYLCASSLTGARNRNYGYTFGSGTRLTVV.

V gene TRBV6-5 combines with J gene TRBJ1-3; 7 bases line up with TRBD1. V trimming: 8 bases; J trimming: 0 bases; junction bases outside the gene matches: 4. The germline V gene has CDR1 MNHEY and CDR2 SVGAGI. The CDR3 length is 14 residues. The DNA for the CDR3 is TGTGCCAGCCTTAAGGGGGCCTCTGGAAACACCATATATTTT. Translation: CASLKGASGNTIYF.

V usage is TRBV5-8 and J usage is TRBJ2-3; D may be TRBD2 (5 bases). Germline V gene lookup returns CDR1 SGHTS and CDR2 YDEGEE. This CDR3 spans 15 amino acids. Trimming pared 0 bases from V and 4 bases from J, leaving 12 bases between. CDR3 sequence: CASSLAGGFSDTQYF. DNA of the CDR3: TGTGCCAGCAGCTTGGCCGGAGGATTCTCAGATACGCAGTATTTT.

The V gene is TRBV12-3 or TRBV12-4, the J gene TRBJ1-4; weak D call: TRBD1 (5 bases). CDR3 length: 10 residues. V lost 8 bases to trimming and J lost 16 bases, with 14 bases between them. The CDR3 DNA reads as TGTGCCAGCTCCAGGGCCCTAGGGTTTTTT. This sequence encodes CASSRALGFF.

This chain uses TRBV7-8 with TRBJ2-6; D gene ambiguous. V was cut by 8 bases and J by 1 base, with 9 bases left in between. The CDR3 sequence is 14 residues long. CDR1 and CDR2 (germline): SGHVS, FQNEAQ. This chain's CDR3 is CASGGGSGANVLTF. CDR3 nucleotide sequence: TGTGCCAGCGGCGGTGGTTCTGGGGCCAACGTCCTGACTTTC.

The chain employs TRBV20-1 and TRBJ1-5, with D unresolved. This CDR3 is built from 17 residues. V lost 3 bases, J lost 2 bases, and 20 bases lay in between. The germline V gene encodes CDR1 DFQATT and CDR2 SNEGSKA (reference sequence). CDR3: CSASSSVEGWGNQPQHF. The CDR3 nucleotides are TGCAGTGCTAGTTCTTCTGTAGAGGGCTGGGGCAATCAGCCCCAGCATTTT.

The chain has TRBV6-4 and TRBJ1-4; D unresolved. The CDR3 consists of 14 residues. Trimming stripped 0 bases from V and 6 bases from J, with 8 bases between. Looked up from germline, CDR1 is MRHNA and CDR2 is SNTAGT. The CDR3 nucleotides are TGTGCCAGCAGTGACTCATGCTCAGATGAAAAACTGTTTTTT. Translating it yields CASSDSCSDEKLFF.

The genes are TRBV19 and TRBJ1-1, with TRBD1 identical over 7 bases. Trimming at V came to 3 bases and at J to 9 bases, leaving 7 bases not matched to a gene. The length of the CDR3 is 13 residues. Germline V lookup: CDR1 LNHDA, CDR2 SQIVND (reference sequence). CDR3 DNA sequence: TGTGCCAGTAGTATGGGGTGGGGACAGAAAGCTTTCTTT. It translates to CASSMGWGQKAFF.

This clone was found once. The rearrangement links TRBV7-2 to TRBJ1-2, with D unresolved. CDR3 length: 14 residues. CDR1 SGHTA and CDR2 FQGNSA come from the germline V gene. The germline V and J ends were trimmed by 5 bases and 2 bases, with 12 bases remaining between them. The CDR3: CASSPYGVNYGYTF. The CDR3 DNA reads as TGTGCCAGCAGCCCCTACGGAGTAAACTATGGCTACACCTTC.

The chain links TRBV3-1 (or the pseudogene TRBV3-2) to TRBJ2-5, with TRBD1 identical over 8 bases. The CDR3 is made up of 15 amino acids. Germline CDR1 and CDR2: LGHDT and YNNKEL (reference sequence). J was trimmed by 2 bases and V by 4 bases; bases with no gene match: 6. Here the CDR3 DNA reads TGTGCCAGCAGCCTCACCGGGACAGGACAAGAGACCCAGTACTTC. It encodes CASSLTGTGQETQYF.

V and J are TRBV4-2 and TRBJ1-5; possibly TRBD1 for D (6 bases). Germline loops: CDR1 LGHNA, CDR2 YNFKEQ. This CDR3 is 12 amino acids long. V was pared by 6 bases and J by 9 bases, with 12 bases between. In DNA form, the CDR3 reads TGTGCCAGCAGGACAGGTTGGGGGCCCCAGCATTTT. Translated: CASRTGWGPQHF.

The rearrangement uses TRBV27 and TRBJ1-5; D not resolved. Germline lookup yields CDR1 MNHEY and CDR2 SMNVEV (reference sequence). This CDR3 has 13 amino acids. V lost 3 bases and J 4 bases, leaving 7 bases between the germline ends. The CDR3 protein is CASSFGRNQPQHF. CDR3 sequence (DNA): TGTGCCAGCAGTTTTGGGAGGAATCAGCCCCAGCATTTT.

This clone has just one count. This chain uses TRBV11-3 with TRBJ2-5, with unresolved D. Germline V lookup: CDR1 SGHNT, CDR2 YENEEA. The CDR3 is made up of 9 amino acids. Trimming removed 9 bases from V and 5 bases from J, with 4 bases in between. This CDR3 reads CARRETQYF. In DNA form, the CDR3 reads TGTGCCAGACGGGAGACCCAGTACTTC. Filled out from reference TRBV11-3 and TRBJ2-5, the complete variable domain reads EAGVVQSPRYKIIEKKQPVAFWCNPISGHNTLYWYLQNLGQGPELLIRYENEEAVDDSQLPKDRFSAERLKGVDSTLKIQPAELGDSAVYLCARRETQYFGPGTRLLVL.

The chain carries TRBV2 and TRBJ2-7, with TRBD2 as a possible D gene (5 bases). The CDR3 runs to 13 residues. With 6 bases removed from V and 2 bases from J, the gap between germline ends came to 11 bases. Germline values: CDR1 SNHLY, CDR2 FYNNEI. The CDR3 reads CASREDGPYEQYF. For the CDR3, the DNA is TGTGCCAGCAGGGAGGACGGCCCCTACGAGCAGTACTTC.

This clone turned up a few times. J is TRBJ1-3 and V is TRBV9, with 8 bases that match TRBD1. The germline V gene encodes CDR1 SGDLS and CDR2 YYNGEE. The length of the CDR3 is 16 residues. The V segment lost 4 bases and the J segment 2 bases; nucleotides outside the gene matches: 8. The chain's CDR3 is CASSLKLQGAGNTIYF. CDR3 in DNA: TGTGCCAGCAGCCTCAAATTACAGGGGGCTGGAAACACCATATATTTT.